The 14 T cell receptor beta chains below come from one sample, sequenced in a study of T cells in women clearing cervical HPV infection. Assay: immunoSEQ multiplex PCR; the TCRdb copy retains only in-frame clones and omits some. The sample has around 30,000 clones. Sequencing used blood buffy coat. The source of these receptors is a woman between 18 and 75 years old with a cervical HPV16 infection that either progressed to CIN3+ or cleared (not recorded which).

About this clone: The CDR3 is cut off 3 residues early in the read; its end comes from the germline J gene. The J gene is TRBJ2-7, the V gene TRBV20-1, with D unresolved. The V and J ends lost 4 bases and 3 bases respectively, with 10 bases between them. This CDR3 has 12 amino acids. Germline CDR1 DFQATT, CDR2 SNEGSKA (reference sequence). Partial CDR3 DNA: TGCAGTGCTACCCGCCAGAACTACGAG. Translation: CSATRQNYE. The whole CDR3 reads CSATRQNYEQYF.

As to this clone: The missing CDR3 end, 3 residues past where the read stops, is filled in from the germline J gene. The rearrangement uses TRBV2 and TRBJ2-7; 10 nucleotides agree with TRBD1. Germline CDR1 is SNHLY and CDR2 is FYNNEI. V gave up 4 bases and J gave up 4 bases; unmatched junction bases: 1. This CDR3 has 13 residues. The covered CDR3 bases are TGTGCCAGCAGTGGACAGGGGGCTTACGAG. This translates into CASSGQGAYE. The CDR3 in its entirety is CASSGQGAYEQYF. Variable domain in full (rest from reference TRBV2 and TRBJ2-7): EPEVTQTPSHQVTQMGQEVILRCVPISNHLYFYWYRQILGQKVEFLVSFYNNEISEKSEIFDDQFSVERPDGSNFTLKIRSTKLEDSAMYFCASSGQGAYEQYFGPGTRLTVT.

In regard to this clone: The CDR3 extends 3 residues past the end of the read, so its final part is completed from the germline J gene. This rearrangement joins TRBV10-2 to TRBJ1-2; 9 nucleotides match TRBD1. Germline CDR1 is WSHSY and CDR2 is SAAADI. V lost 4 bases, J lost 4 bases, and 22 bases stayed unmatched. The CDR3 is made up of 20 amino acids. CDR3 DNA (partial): TGCGCCAGCAGTGGGGGTTCTTCCGATCAACAGGGGGCGATGGTCTATGGC. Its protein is CASSGGSSDQQGAMVYG. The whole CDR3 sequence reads CASSGGSSDQQGAMVYGYTF.

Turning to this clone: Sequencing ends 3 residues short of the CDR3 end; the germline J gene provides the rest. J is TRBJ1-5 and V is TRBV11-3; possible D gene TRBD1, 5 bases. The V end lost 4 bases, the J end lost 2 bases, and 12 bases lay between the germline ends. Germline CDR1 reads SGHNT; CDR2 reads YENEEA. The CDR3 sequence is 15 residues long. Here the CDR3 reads CASSSRAGRNQPQHF. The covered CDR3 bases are TGTGCCAGCAGCTCCAGGGCAGGGCGCAATCAGCCC. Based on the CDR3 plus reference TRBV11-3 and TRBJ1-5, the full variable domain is EAGVVQSPRYKIIEKKQPVAFWCNPISGHNTLYWYLQNLGQGPELLIRYENEEAVDDSQLPKDRFSAERLKGVDSTLKIQPAELGDSAVYLCASSSRAGRNQPQHFGDGTRLSIL.

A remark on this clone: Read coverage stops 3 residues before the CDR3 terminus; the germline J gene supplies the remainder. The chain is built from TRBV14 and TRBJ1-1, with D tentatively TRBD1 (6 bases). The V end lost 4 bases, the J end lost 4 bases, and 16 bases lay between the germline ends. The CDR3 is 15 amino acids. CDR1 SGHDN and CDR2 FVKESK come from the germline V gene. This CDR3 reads CASSRQQGGGTEAFF. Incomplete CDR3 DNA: TGTGCCAGCAGCCGCCAACAGGGTGGGGGCACTGAA. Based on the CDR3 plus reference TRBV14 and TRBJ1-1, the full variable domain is EAGVTQFPSHSVIEKGQTVTLRCDPISGHDNLYWYRRVMGKEIKFLLHFVKESKQDESGMPNNRFLAERTGGTYSTLKVQPAELEDSGVYFCASSRQQGGGTEAFFGQGTRLTVV.

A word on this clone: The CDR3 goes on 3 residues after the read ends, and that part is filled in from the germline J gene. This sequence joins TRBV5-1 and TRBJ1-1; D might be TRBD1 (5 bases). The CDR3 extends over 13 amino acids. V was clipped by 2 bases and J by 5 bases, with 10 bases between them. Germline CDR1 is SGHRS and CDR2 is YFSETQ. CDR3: CASSFAGQTEAFF. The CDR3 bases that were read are TGCGCCAGCAGCTTCGCAGGGCAAACTGAA.

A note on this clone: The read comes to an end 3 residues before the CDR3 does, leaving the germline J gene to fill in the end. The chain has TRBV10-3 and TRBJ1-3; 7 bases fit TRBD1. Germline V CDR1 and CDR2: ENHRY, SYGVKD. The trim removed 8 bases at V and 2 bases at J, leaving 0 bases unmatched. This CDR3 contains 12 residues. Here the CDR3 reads CAIQGAGNTIYF. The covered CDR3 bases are TGTGCCATCCAGGGGGCTGGAAACACC.

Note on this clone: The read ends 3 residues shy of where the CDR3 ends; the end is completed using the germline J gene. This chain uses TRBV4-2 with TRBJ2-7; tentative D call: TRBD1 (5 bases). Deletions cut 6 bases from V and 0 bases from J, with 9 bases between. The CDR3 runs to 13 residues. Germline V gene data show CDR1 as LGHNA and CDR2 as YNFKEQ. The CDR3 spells CASRGASSYEQYF. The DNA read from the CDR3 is TGTGCCAGCAGAGGGGCGAGCTCCTACGAG.

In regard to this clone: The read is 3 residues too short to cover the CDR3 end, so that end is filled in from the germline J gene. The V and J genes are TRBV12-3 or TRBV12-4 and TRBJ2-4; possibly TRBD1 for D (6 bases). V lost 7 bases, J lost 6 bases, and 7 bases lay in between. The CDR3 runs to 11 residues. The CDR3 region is CASKDRNIQYF. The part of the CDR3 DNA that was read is TGTGCCAGCAAGGACAGAAACATT.

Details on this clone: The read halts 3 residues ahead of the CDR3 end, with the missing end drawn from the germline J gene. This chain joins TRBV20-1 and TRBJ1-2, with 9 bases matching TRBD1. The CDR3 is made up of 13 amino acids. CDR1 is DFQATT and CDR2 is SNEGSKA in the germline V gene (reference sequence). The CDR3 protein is CSASDRGWLGYTF. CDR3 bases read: TGCAGTGCCTCCGACAGGGGGTGGTTGGGC.

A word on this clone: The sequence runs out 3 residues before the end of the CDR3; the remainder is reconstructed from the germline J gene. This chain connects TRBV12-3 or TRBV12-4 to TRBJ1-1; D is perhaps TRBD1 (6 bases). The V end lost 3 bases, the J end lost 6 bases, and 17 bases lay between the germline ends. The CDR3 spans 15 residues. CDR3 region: CASSFGTWGGPEAFF. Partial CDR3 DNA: TGTGCCAGCAGTTTTGGGACTTGGGGGGGGCCTGAA.

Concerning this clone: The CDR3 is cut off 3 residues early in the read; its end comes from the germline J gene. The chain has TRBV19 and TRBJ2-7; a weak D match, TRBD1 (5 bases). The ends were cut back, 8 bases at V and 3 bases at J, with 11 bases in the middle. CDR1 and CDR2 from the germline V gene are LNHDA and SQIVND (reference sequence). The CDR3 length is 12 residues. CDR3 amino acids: CASSSTDYEQYF. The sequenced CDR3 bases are TGTGCCAGTTCGTCGACAGACTACGAG.

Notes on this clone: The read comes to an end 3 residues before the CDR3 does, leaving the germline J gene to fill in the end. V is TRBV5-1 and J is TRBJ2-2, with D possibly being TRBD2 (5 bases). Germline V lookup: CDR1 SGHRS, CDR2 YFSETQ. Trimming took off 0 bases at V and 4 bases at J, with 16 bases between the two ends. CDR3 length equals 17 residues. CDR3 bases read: TGCGCCAGCAGCTTGGCGGTCGCGGGCGCGGGCACCGGGGAG. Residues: CASSLAVAGAGTGE. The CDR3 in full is CASSLAVAGAGTGELFF.

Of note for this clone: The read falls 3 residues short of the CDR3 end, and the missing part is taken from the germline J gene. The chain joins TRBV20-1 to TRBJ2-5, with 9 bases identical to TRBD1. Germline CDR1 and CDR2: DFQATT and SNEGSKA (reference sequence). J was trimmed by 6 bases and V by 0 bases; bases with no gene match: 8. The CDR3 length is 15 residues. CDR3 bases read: TGCAGTGCTAGAGATGGGGGGACAGGGCGGCAGACC. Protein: CSARDGGTGRQT. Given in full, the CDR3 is CSARDGGTGRQTQYF.